This entry lists 10 T cell receptor beta chains sequenced from one sample in a study of blood T cells in healthy people across ages. A second PCR, run for about 6 to 11 cycles, used a sample-barcoded 5' primer plus a J-beta primer mix. TCRdb independently ran MiXCR on the 5' RACE reads; one entry per CDR3 protein. The repertoire holds more than 1,000,000 distinct CDR3 sequences, around 27% seen once, with around 0.75% in the top ten. The sample also formed part of further work on T cells of mothers and their children.

Sequencing was carried out using blood. All receptors derive from a girl aged 2 to 10 in good health.

This rearrangement joins TRBV29-1 to TRBJ2-7, with 7 bases that match TRBD2. J lost 2 bases, V lost 3 bases, and 4 bases had no gene match. The CDR3 is 13 amino acids. CDR1 is SQVTM and CDR2 is ANQGSEA in the germline V gene. CDR3 residues: CSVDAGEPYEQYF. CDR3 in DNA: TGCAGCGTTGATGCGGGAGAACCCTACGAGCAGTACTTC.

The chain carries TRBV12-3 or TRBV12-4 and TRBJ2-3; a weak D match, TRBD2 (7 bases). V was clipped by 3 bases and J by 6 bases, with 25 bases between them. This CDR3 has 18 amino acids. CDR3 sequence: CASSLGLGGRGGADTQYF. CDR3 nucleotide sequence: TGTGCCAGCAGTTTGGGACTCGGAGGTAGGGGGGGGGCCGATACGCAGTATTTT.

V and J are TRBV7-9 and TRBJ1-6; D remains ambiguous. Germline V lookup: CDR1 SEHNR, CDR2 FQNEAQ (reference sequence). The CDR3 covers 15 residues. Trimming removed 2 bases from V and 7 bases from J, with 12 bases in between. The CDR3 sequence is CASSLWGKQNSPLHF. As DNA, the CDR3 is TGTGCCAGCAGCTTATGGGGAAAGCAAAATTCACCCCTCCACTTT. Based on the CDR3 plus reference TRBV7-9 and TRBJ1-6, the full variable domain is DTGVSQNPRHKITKRGQNVTFRCDPISEHNRLYWYRQTLGQGPEFLTYFQNEAQLEKSRLLSDRFSAERPKGSFSTLEIQRTEQGDSAMYLCASSLWGKQNSPLHFGNGTRLTVT.

This sequence joins TRBV12-3 or TRBV12-4 and TRBJ2-4; TRBD2 matches 8 bases. The CDR3 runs to 16 residues. With 3 bases clipped from V and 5 bases from J, the junction kept 9 bases outside the gene matches. CDR3 nucleotides: TGTGCCAGCAGTTTGGGAGCGGGAGAGGCTGAAAACATTCAGTACTTC. Its translation: CASSLGAGEAENIQYF.

This clonotype was seen ten or more times. J is TRBJ2-3 and V is TRBV9; no definite D call. Germline CDR1 and CDR2: SGDLS and YYNGEE. V lost 3 bases and J lost 5, with 7 bases in between. This CDR3 comprises 12 residues. The CDR3 DNA reads TGTGCCAGCAGCGAAAACAGAGATACGCAGTATTTT. This gives the protein CASSENRDTQYF.

V and J are TRBV12-3 or TRBV12-4 and TRBJ2-7; D may be TRBD1 (6 bases). The CDR3 loop spans 16 amino acids. Trimming took 5 bases from V and 5 from J, leaving 22 bases between them. CDR3: CASSPAWGRGQDEQYF. CDR3 sequence (DNA): TGTGCCAGCAGTCCTGCCTGGGGCAGGGGTCAGGACGAGCAGTACTTC.

The chain combines TRBV7-2 with TRBJ2-2, with D maybe TRBD2 (6 bases). This CDR3 has 12 amino acids. Trimming removed 5 bases from V and 7 bases from J, with 8 bases in between. Germline values: CDR1 SGHTA, CDR2 FQGNSA. DNA for the CDR3: TGTGCCAGCAGCCGGGACTTCGGGGAGCTGTTTTTT. Amino acids: CASSRDFGELFF.

This chain links TRBV7-2 with TRBJ2-2; 7 nucleotides match TRBD2. After removal of 5 bases from V and 9 bases from J, the junction contained 6 bases not matched to a gene. There are 13 residues in the CDR3. Germline loops: CDR1 SGHTA, CDR2 FQGNSA. The CDR3 DNA reads as TGTGCCAGCAGCACCGGGAGGCGCCGGGAGCTGTTTTTT. Protein product: CASSTGRRRELFF.

This clonotype has more than one count but fewer than ten. This rearrangement joins TRBV5-1 to TRBJ2-5; D may be TRBD1 or TRBD2 (5 bases each). The CDR3 has 12 residues. The germline CDR1 and CDR2 sequences are SGHRS and YFSETQ. Trimming left V 6 bases short and J 4 bases short, with 10 bases between. The CDR3 sequence: CASTGAGETQYF. The CDR3 nucleotides read TGCGCCAGCACCGGGGCGGGAGAGACCCAGTACTTC.

This clonotype was detected only a few times. The chain has TRBV28 and TRBJ2-1; D not certain. The DNA end favors TRBJ2-7, so the J call may be wrong. CDR3 size: 15 residues. Germline V CDR1 and CDR2: MDHEN, SYDVKM. The CDR3 sequence: CASSLETPLYYEQYF. CDR3 nucleotide sequence: TGTGCCAGCAGTTTGGAGACTCCCTTATACTACGAGCAGTACTTC.